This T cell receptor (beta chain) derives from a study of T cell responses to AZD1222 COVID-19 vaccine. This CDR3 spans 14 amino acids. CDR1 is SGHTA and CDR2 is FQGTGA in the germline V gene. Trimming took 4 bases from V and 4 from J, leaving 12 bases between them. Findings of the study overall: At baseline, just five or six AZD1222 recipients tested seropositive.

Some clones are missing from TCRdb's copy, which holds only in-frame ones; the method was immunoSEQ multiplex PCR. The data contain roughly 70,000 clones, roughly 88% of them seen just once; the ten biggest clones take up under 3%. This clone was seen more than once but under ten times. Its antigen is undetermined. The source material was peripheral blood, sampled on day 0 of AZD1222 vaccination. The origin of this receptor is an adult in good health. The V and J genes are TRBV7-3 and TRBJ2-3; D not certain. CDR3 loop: CASSSQMPPDTQYF. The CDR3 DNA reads TGTGCCAGCAGCTCTCAAATGCCGCCAGATACGCAGTATTTT.